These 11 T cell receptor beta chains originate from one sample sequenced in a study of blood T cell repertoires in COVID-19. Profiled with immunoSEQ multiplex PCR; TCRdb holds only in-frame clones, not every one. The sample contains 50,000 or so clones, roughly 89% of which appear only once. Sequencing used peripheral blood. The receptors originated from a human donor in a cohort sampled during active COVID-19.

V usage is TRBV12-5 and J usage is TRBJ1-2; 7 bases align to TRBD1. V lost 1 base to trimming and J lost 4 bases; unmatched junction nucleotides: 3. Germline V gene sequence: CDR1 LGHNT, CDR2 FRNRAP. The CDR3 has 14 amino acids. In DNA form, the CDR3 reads TGTGCTAGTGGTTTGGGGACAGGAGCCTATGGCTACACCTTC. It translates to CASGLGTGAYGYTF.

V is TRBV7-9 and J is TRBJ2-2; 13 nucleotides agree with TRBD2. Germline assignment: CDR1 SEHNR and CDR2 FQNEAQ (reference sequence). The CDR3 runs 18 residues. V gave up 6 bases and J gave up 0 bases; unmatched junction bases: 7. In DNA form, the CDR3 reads TGTGCCAGCAGTAGACTAGCGGGGGGTACCGCGAACACCGGGGAGCTGTTTTTT. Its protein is CASSRLAGGTANTGELFF.

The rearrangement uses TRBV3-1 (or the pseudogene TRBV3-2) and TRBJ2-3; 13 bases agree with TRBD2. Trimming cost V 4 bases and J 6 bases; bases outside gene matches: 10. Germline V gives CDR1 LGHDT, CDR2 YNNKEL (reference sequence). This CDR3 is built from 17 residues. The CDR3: CASSRFQLAGGLDTQYF. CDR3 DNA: TGTGCCAGCAGCCGCTTCCAACTAGCGGGGGGGTTGGATACGCAGTATTTT.

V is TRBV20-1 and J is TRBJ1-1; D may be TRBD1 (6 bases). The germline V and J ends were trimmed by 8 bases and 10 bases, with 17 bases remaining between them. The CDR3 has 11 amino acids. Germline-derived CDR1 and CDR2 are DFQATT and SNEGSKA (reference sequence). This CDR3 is CSPRKQGIAFF. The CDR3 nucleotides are TGCAGTCCCCGAAAACAGGGAATAGCTTTCTTT.

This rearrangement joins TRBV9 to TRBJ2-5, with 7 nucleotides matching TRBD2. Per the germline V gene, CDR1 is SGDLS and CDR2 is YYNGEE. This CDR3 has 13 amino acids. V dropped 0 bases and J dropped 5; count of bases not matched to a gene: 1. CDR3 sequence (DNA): TGTGCCAGCAGCGTAGCACTAGCGGAGACCCAGTACTTC. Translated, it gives CASSVALAETQYF. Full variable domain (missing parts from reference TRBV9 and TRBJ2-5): DSGVTQTPKHLITATGQRVTLRCSPRSGDLSVYWYQQSLDQGLQFLIQYYNGEERAKGNILERFSAQQFPDLHSELNLSSLELGDSALYFCASSVALAETQYFGPGTRLLVL.

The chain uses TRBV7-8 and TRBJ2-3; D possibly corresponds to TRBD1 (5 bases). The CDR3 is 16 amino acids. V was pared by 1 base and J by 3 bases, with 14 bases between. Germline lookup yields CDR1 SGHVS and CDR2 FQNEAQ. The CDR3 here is CASSLGVGRETDTQYF. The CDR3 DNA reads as TGTGCCAGCAGCTTAGGTGTGGGGCGCGAAACAGATACGCAGTATTTT.

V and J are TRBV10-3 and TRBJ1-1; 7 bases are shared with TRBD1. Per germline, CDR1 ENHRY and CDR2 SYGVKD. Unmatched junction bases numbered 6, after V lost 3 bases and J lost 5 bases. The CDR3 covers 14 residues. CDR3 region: CAISEVSGGTEAFF. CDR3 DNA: TGTGCCATCAGTGAAGTGTCAGGGGGAACTGAAGCTTTCTTT.

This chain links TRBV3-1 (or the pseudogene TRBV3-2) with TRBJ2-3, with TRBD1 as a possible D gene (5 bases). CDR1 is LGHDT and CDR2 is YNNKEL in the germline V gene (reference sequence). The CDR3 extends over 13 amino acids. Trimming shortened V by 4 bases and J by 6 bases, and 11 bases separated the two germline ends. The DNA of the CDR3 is TGTGCCAGCAGCCCGCTTAACAGGGATACGCAGTATTTT. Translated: CASSPLNRDTQYF.

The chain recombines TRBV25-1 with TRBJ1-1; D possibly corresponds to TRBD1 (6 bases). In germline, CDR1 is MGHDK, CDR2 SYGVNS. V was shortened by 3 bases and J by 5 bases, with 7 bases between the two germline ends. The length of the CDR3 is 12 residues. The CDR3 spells CASSDRGTEAFF. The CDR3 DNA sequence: TGTGCCAGCAGTGACAGGGGTACTGAAGCTTTCTTT.

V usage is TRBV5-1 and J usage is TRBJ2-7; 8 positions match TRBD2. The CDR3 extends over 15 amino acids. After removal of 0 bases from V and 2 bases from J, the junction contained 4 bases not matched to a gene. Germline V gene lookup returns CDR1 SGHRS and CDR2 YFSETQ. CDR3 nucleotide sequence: TGCGCCAGCAGCTTGGCCGGGGGGGAGGCCTACGAGCAGTACTTC. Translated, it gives CASSLAGGEAYEQYF.

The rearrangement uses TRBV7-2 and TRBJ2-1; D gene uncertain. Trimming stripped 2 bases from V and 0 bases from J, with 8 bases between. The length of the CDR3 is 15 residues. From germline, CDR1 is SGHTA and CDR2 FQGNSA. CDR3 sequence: CASSLSLSSYNEQFF. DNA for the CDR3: TGTGCCAGCAGCTTATCGCTGAGCTCCTACAATGAGCAGTTCTTC.